The 26 T cell receptor beta chains below all came from one sample that was sequenced in a study of early T cells in non-severe SARS-CoV-2 infection. One entry per CDR3 protein results from TCRdb running MiXCR on the 5' RACE reads. Of some 22,000 distinct CDR3 sequences in the sample, 4.7% are singletons; the top ten hold 15% to 20%. The material sequenced was whole blood. These receptors all stem from an adult who was a healthcare worker with PCR-confirmed SARS-CoV-2 infection or an uninfected control (not recorded which).

This clonotype was seen repeatedly, ten times or more. The V and J genes are TRBV12-3 or TRBV12-4 and TRBJ2-3; 12 bases align to TRBD2. The V segment lost 5 bases and the J segment 2 bases; nucleotides outside the gene matches: 8. This CDR3 is built from 17 residues. In DNA form, the CDR3 reads TGTGCCAGCAGTCCTACTAGCGGGGGGCCTTACACAGATACGCAGTATTTT. Protein: CASSPTSGGPYTDTQYF.

At least ten counts were recorded for this clonotype. This chain links TRBV4-2 with TRBJ1-1; no clear D. The CDR3 loop spans 17 amino acids. Trimming removed 6 bases at V and 0 bases at J, with 20 bases between. The germline CDR1 and CDR2 sequences are LGHNA and YNFKEQ. This chain's CDR3 is CASRRRQTRQMNTEAFF. CDR3 DNA: TGTGCCAGCAGACGACGTCAGACTAGGCAGATGAACACTGAAGCTTTCTTT.

This clonotype occurred many times. The chain employs TRBV6-5 and TRBJ1-6; D call uncertain. V lost 0 bases and J 5 bases, leaving 8 bases between the germline ends. This CDR3 spans 15 amino acids. CDR1 and CDR2 (germline): MNHEY, SVGAGI. The CDR3 loop reads CASSYSTRNNSPLHF. The CDR3 nucleotides are TGTGCCAGCAGTTACTCGACCCGGAATAATTCACCCCTCCACTTT.

This clonotype is classed as medium-sized. The chain employs TRBV20-1 and TRBJ2-5, with TRBD1 identical over 9 bases. CDR1 and CDR2 (germline): DFQATT, SNEGSKA (reference sequence). The V segment lost 2 bases and the J segment 2 bases; nucleotides outside the gene matches: 12. The length of the CDR3 is 17 residues. In nucleotides, the CDR3 is TGCAGTGCTAGACCCTACAGGGGGCTCGGTGTACAAGAGACCCAGTACTTC. It yields the protein CSARPYRGLGVQETQYF.

This clonotype was detected a few times. The CDR3 DNA follows: TGTGCCAGCAGCCAAGATAGCCAGGGGGCGCACACCGGGGAGCTGTTTTTT. Its protein is CASSQDSQGAHTGELFF. The chain uses TRBV14 and TRBJ2-2; 8 bases align to TRBD1. The CDR3 extends over 17 amino acids. CDR1 is SGHDN, CDR2 FVKESK, per germline. V shed 0 bases and J 3 bases; nucleotides not matched to a gene: 6.

This clonotype was counted ten times or more. This chain links TRBV29-1 with TRBJ1-1; D is undetermined. The CDR3 totals 13 residues. V lost 4 bases and J lost 2, with 11 bases in between. The germline CDR1 and CDR2 sequences are SQVTM and ANQGSEA. The CDR3 sequence: CSVAEQINTEAFF. The CDR3 DNA sequence: TGCAGCGTTGCGGAACAGATAAACACTGAAGCTTTCTTT.

This clonotype turned up a few times. One junction end does not reproduce the germline sequence, and a read error may be involved. V gene TRBV29-1 combines with J gene TRBJ1-1; TRBD1 is a possible D gene (5 bases). The CDR3 runs to 13 residues. Germline-derived CDR1 and CDR2 are SQVTM and ANQGSEA. The chain's CDR3 is CSVVGHTNTVAFF. CDR3 DNA: TGCAGCGTCGTCGGACATACGAACACTGTAGCTTTCTTT.

This clonotype was recorded at least ten times. The chain carries TRBV20-1 and TRBJ1-5; D is possibly TRBD1 (5 bases). The germline CDR1 and CDR2 sequences are DFQATT and SNEGSKA (reference sequence). The V end was cut by 4 bases, the J end by 5 bases, with 12 bases between. The CDR3 loop spans 13 amino acids. The chain's CDR3 is CSANTGGDQPQHF. DNA for the CDR3: TGCAGTGCTAATACGGGGGGAGATCAGCCCCAGCATTTT.

This clonotype has ten or more counts. The chain combines TRBV7-2 with TRBJ2-7, with 9 nucleotides matching TRBD2. CDR1 and CDR2 (germline): SGHTA, FQGNSA. V dropped 2 bases and J dropped 7; count of bases not matched to a gene: 9. This CDR3 contains 15 residues. CDR3 sequence reads: CASSLSLLAGEEQYF. The CDR3 DNA follows: TGTGCCAGCAGCTTATCCCTCTTAGCGGGGGAAGAGCAGTACTTC. Full variable domain (rest looked up from reference TRBV7-2 and TRBJ2-7): GAGVSQSPSNKVTEKGKDVELRCDPISGHTALYWYRQSLGQGLEFLIYFQGNSAPDKSGLPSDRFSAERTGGSVSTLTIQRTQQEDSAVYLCASSLSLLAGEEQYFGPGTRLTVT.

The J gene is TRBJ2-3, the V gene TRBV15, with 8 nucleotides matching TRBD1. Germline loops: CDR1 LNHNV, CDR2 YYDKDF (reference sequence). With V trimmed by 1 base and J by 4 bases, 7 bases remained unmatched. CDR3 length: 16 amino acids. The CDR3 loop is CATSRGGQGSSDTQYF. CDR3 nucleotides: TGTGCCACCAGCAGAGGCGGACAGGGAAGTTCAGATACGCAGTATTTT.

This clonotype was seen more than once but under ten times. The chain combines TRBV7-9 with TRBJ1-1; D call uncertain. V was pared by 3 bases and J by 2 bases, with 7 bases between. Per germline, CDR1 SEHNR and CDR2 FQNEAQ (reference sequence). This CDR3 comprises 13 residues. CDR3 DNA sequence: TGTGCCAGCAGCTTCGCAGACAACACTGAAGCTTTCTTT. This translates into CASSFADNTEAFF. Filled out from reference TRBV7-9 and TRBJ1-1, the complete variable domain reads DTGVSQNPRHKITKRGQNVTFRCDPISEHNRLYWYRQTLGQGPEFLTYFQNEAQLEKSRLLSDRFSAERPKGSFSTLEIQRTEQGDSAMYLCASSFADNTEAFFGQGTRLTVV.

The gene calls are TRBV3-1 and TRBJ2-7, with unresolved D. The CDR3 runs 12 residues. Trimming cost V 4 bases and J 4 bases, with 8 bases left between them. Germline CDR1 reads LGHDT; CDR2 reads YNNKEL (reference sequence). Here the CDR3 DNA reads TGTGCCAGCAGCCTTAATGGTTACGAGCAGTACTTC. Encoded protein: CASSLNGYEQYF.

This clonotype showed up many times. V usage is TRBV12-3 or TRBV12-4 and J usage is TRBJ2-1, with D perhaps TRBD2 (5 bases). Trimming took off 1 base at V and 3 bases at J, with 7 bases between the two ends. The CDR3 runs 14 residues. The CDR3 here is CASSLGSGYNEQFF. DNA for the CDR3: TGTGCCAGCAGTTTAGGAAGCGGCTACAATGAGCAGTTCTTC.

The rearrangement links TRBV18 to TRBJ2-6; D might be TRBD1 (5 bases). Germline loops: CDR1 KGHSH, CDR2 LQKENI. The CDR3 runs to 18 residues. Trimming removed 3 bases at V and 4 bases at J, with 19 bases between. DNA for the CDR3: TGTGCCAGCTCACCCGGCAGGGAATTACTCTTCGGGGCCAACGTCCTGACTTTC. Protein: CASSPGRELLFGANVLTF.

By sample share, this clonotype is medium-sized (0.01 to 0.1%). This chain links TRBV4-2 with TRBJ2-5, with 10 bases fitting TRBD2. In germline, CDR1 is LGHNA, CDR2 YNFKEQ. Trimming took 1 base from V and 2 from J; bases not matched to a gene: 1. The CDR3 spans 15 residues. The CDR3 region is CASSQGTSGQETQYF. CDR3 DNA sequence: TGTGCCAGCAGCCAAGGGACTAGCGGACAAGAGACCCAGTACTTC.

This sequence joins TRBV5-1 and TRBJ2-2; D uncertain. CDR1 is SGHRS, CDR2 YFSETQ, per germline. The ends were cut back, 0 bases at V and 1 base at J, with 4 bases in the middle. There are 14 residues in the CDR3. The CDR3 nucleotides are TGCGCCAGCAGCTTGGACAGGAACACCGGGGAGCTGTTTTTT. This sequence encodes CASSLDRNTGELFF.

The sample holds a few counts of this clonotype. The chain is built from TRBV11-2 and TRBJ2-2; unclear D gene. The V end was cut by 4 bases, the J end by 0 bases, with 3 bases between. The CDR3 is 13 amino acids. The V gene's germline CDR1 is SGHAT and CDR2 FQNNGV. The chain's CDR3 is CASSYTNTGELFF. In nucleotides, the CDR3 is TGTGCCAGCAGCTATACGAACACCGGGGAGCTGTTTTTT.

This clonotype came up many times. The chain couples TRBV6-6 to TRBJ2-2; 7 bases are a match to TRBD1. Germline V gives CDR1 MNHNY, CDR2 SVGAGI (reference sequence). The ends lost 6 bases at V and 1 base at J; junction bases unmatched: 8. CDR3 length: 16 residues. As DNA, the CDR3 is TGTGCCAGCAGCGCACACCGGACAGGGAACACCGGGGAGCTGTTTTTT. Translation gives CASSAHRTGNTGELFF.

This clonotype was seen repeatedly, ten times or more. The rearrangement uses TRBV20-1 and TRBJ1-3; D is undetermined. Germline CDR1 DFQATT, CDR2 SNEGSKA (reference sequence). Deletions cut 0 bases from V and 0 bases from J, with 9 bases between. The CDR3 is 15 amino acids. The CDR3 sequence is CSARDSRGSGNTIYF. The CDR3 nucleotides read TGCAGTGCTAGAGATTCCCGAGGCTCTGGAAACACCATATATTTT.

This clonotype was recorded at least ten times. The J gene is TRBJ1-1, the V gene TRBV6-5; D remains ambiguous. The CDR3 runs to 14 residues. Looked up from germline, CDR1 is MNHEY and CDR2 is SVGAGI. Between the trimmed V and J ends, which lost 2 bases and 5 bases, there was a span of 12 bases. The DNA for the CDR3 is TGTGCCAGCAGTTACAATCGGGGATGGACTGAAGCTTTCTTT. Protein sequence: CASSYNRGWTEAFF.

This clonotype was observed many times. This rearrangement joins TRBV24-1 to TRBJ2-5; D not certain. CDR1 and CDR2 from the germline V gene are KGHDR and SFDVKD. V lost 1 base to trimming and J lost 2 bases, with 10 bases between them. The length of the CDR3 is 15 residues. The CDR3 nucleotides read TGTGCCACCAGTGATTTTGGCGGAGAGCAAGAGACCCAGTACTTC. It yields the protein CATSDFGGEQETQYF.

This clonotype has at least ten counts. V and J are TRBV7-3 and TRBJ1-6; D is uncertain. CDR1 is SGHTA, CDR2 FQGTGA, per germline. Trimming pared 1 base from V and 8 bases from J, leaving 6 bases between. This CDR3 region has 13 residues. The CDR3 reads CASSLNRYSPLHF. In DNA form, the CDR3 reads TGTGCCAGCAGCTTAAATAGGTATTCACCCCTCCACTTT.

This clonotype was seen more than once but under ten times. The genes are TRBV11-1 and TRBJ2-6; D could derive from TRBD1 or TRBD2 (5 bases each). The CDR3 is made up of 15 amino acids. The germline V and J ends were trimmed by 8 bases and 3 bases, with 14 bases remaining between them. CDR1 and CDR2 from the germline V gene are SGHAT and FQDESV (reference sequence). In nucleotides, the CDR3 is TGTGCCAGCGGGGGACCACCGGGTGGGGCCAACGTCCTGACTTTC. This encodes CASGGPPGGANVLTF.

This clonotype was counted many times. The J gene is TRBJ1-5, the V gene TRBV19; D is unclear. V shed 5 bases and J shed 5 bases, with 13 bases lying between them. Per the germline V gene, CDR1 is LNHDA and CDR2 is SQIVND (reference sequence). The CDR3 totals 14 residues. The CDR3 reads CASSYFQSDQPQHF. DNA of the CDR3: TGTGCCAGTAGTTACTTCCAGAGCGATCAGCCCCAGCATTTT. Filled out from reference TRBV19 and TRBJ1-5, the complete variable domain reads DGGITQSPKYLFRKEGQNVTLSCEQNLNHDAMYWYRQDPGQGLRLIYYSQIVNDFQKGDIAEGYSVSREKKESFPLTVTSAQKNPTAFYLCASSYFQSDQPQHFGDGTRLSIL.

In its sample, this clonotype was seen many times. The gene calls are TRBV7-9 and TRBJ2-5; tentatively, D is TRBD1 (6 bases). Germline V gene lookup returns CDR1 SEHNR and CDR2 FQNEAQ (reference sequence). There are 15 residues in the CDR3. V was trimmed by 5 bases and J by 5 bases, leaving 18 bases between them. The CDR3 nucleotides read TGTGCCAGCAGCCCTACAGGGATTTCATGGGAGACCCAGTACTTC. This translates into CASSPTGISWETQYF.

The rearrangement links TRBV6-5 to TRBJ1-5, with 7 bases fitting TRBD1. Trimming took 5 bases from V and 3 from J; bases not matched to a gene: 4. This CDR3 is built from 14 residues. CDR1 is MNHEY and CDR2 is SVGAGI in the germline V gene. The CDR3 DNA follows: TGTGCCAGCAGTCCGACAGGGTTCAATCAGCCCCAGCATTTT. Encoded protein: CASSPTGFNQPQHF.